The clone carrying this T cell receptor beta chain has more than one count but fewer than ten. Its antigen is not known. The entry originates in a study of beta chain features in type 1 diabetes. Broader study findings: Possible PCR preference for shorter templates applied equally to patients and controls.

With 3 bases removed from V and 8 bases from J, the gap between germline ends came to 5 bases. The CDR3 extends over 11 amino acids. Germline lookup yields CDR1 SGHAT and CDR2 FQNNGV. All of the isolated RNA was reverse transcribed, so expressed TCRB transcripts were sequenced. The method was immunoSEQ multiplex PCR; TCRdb's version includes in-frame clones alone and lacks a portion of them. This table has fewer than 400,000 clones, around 8% appearing once. This chain links TRBV11-2 with TRBJ2-1; D not certain. The sequence derives from a woman aged 18-29 years in good health. The sequenced material came from central memory CD4+ T cells from blood. CDR3 sequence: CASSFGYEQFF. The CDR3 DNA sequence: TGTGCCAGCAGCTTCGGGTATGAGCAGTTCTTC.